Below are 7 T cell receptor beta chains sequenced from a single sample in a study of blood T cell repertoires in COVID-19. Generated by immunoSEQ multiplex PCR, the TCRdb table keeps only in-frame clones and is missing some. This sample has approximately 250,000 clones, with 70% to 85% found just once. Sequenced input: peripheral blood. These receptor sequences come from a middle-aged man who had recovered from COVID-19.

The chain carries TRBV3-1 (or the pseudogene TRBV3-2) and TRBJ1-2; weak D call: TRBD1 (6 bases). V was pared by 2 bases and J by 10 bases, with 11 bases between. This CDR3 has 12 residues. The V gene's germline CDR1 is LGHDT and CDR2 YNNKEL (reference sequence). The chain's CDR3 is CASSQSWTAYTF. The DNA of the CDR3 is TGTGCCAGCAGCCAATCTTGGACAGCCTACACCTTC.

The chain links TRBV11-2 to TRBJ2-7, with 7 bases that match TRBD1. The germline CDR1 and CDR2 sequences are SGHAT and FQNNGV. Unmatched junction bases numbered 4, after V lost 1 base and J lost 1 base. The CDR3 is 15 amino acids. CDR3 loop: CASSLGPGGSYEQYF. Here the CDR3 DNA reads TGTGCCAGCAGCTTAGGCCCAGGGGGATCCTACGAGCAGTACTTC.

The V gene is TRBV12-3 or TRBV12-4, the J gene TRBJ1-5; the D is unclear. V was trimmed by 3 bases and J by 4 bases, leaving 7 bases between them. The CDR3 runs to 13 residues. The DNA of the CDR3 is TGTGCCAGCAGTTTCTCGGAGAATCAGCCCCAGCATTTT. Protein sequence: CASSFSENQPQHF.

CDR3 in amino acids: CASTSGGRGYTF. The CDR3 region has the DNA TGTGCCAGCACGTCGGGGGGACGTGGCTACACCTTC. The chain joins TRBV5-4 to TRBJ1-2, with a possible D match to TRBD1 (5 bases). Trimming removed 6 bases from V and 7 bases from J, with 13 bases in between. Germline V CDR1 and CDR2: SGHNT, YYREEE (reference sequence). The CDR3 is 12 amino acids.

The chain recombines TRBV10-3 with TRBJ2-1; the match to TRBD2 covers 10 bases. The CDR3 is 18 residues long. The trim removed 0 bases at V and 6 bases at J, leaving 11 bases unmatched. Germline V gene lookup returns CDR1 ENHRY and CDR2 SYGVKD. The CDR3 spells CAISESRSGGAYLNEQFF. CDR3 nucleotide sequence: TGTGCCATCAGTGAGTCGAGGAGCGGGGGGGCGTACCTCAATGAGCAGTTCTTC.

The chain combines TRBV21-1 with TRBJ2-1; the table names TRBD2, a call not compared with the DNA. TRBV21-1 is a recognized pseudogene. The CDR3 has 16 amino acids. CDR3 region: CASPPGQREVYNEQFF. In nucleotides, the CDR3 is TGTGCCAGCCCTCCCGGCCAGCGGGAGGTCTACAATGAGCAGTTCTTC.

The V call is TRBV2, the J call TRBJ1-1; D gene ambiguous. The CDR3 contains 13 residues. Germline V lookup: CDR1 SNHLY, CDR2 FYNNEI. Trimming cost V 5 bases and J 0 bases, with 7 bases left between them. CDR3 coding DNA: TGTGCCAGCAGTCGAACGGTGAACACTGAAGCTTTCTTT. Amino acids: CASSRTVNTEAFF.